A single sample is the source of the 3 T cell receptor beta chains below, sequenced in a study of quantifying T cell responses using KT2 cells (dated by TCRdb to the late 2010s). In terms of the full investigation: RNA was DNase-treated and reverse transcribed with TCR alpha and beta constant-region primers, mostly using SuperScript III.

Library method: UMI-ligation and nested PCR. The sequencer listed for this sample is Illumina MiSeq. A single-stranded oligonucleotide carrying the Illumina SP2 sequence and a UMI was ligated to the cDNA 3' end using T4 RNA ligase 1. PCR1 used approximately 4 cycles (98 degrees C 15 s, 69 degrees C 30 s, 72 degrees C 40 s), and the beta primer was an equimolar mix of RC1.1 and RC1.2 that covered TRBC1 and TRBC2. The public reads were run again by TCRdb, first through fastp at Q25 and then through MiXCR, and only productive beta chains were kept. Every entry covers one CDR3 protein and lists the most common genes and DNA from its rows. The sample table lists tens of thousands of distinct CDR3 sequences, 7.3% of them with a count of one. The biggest ten clones account for 15% to 17% of the sample. The specimen sequenced was PBMCs spiked with cells of the T cell clone KT2. The receptors derive from a human donor.

There are many counts of this clonotype. J is TRBJ2-2 and V is TRBV20-1, with D maybe TRBD1 (6 bases). CDR1 is DFQATT, CDR2 SNEGSKA, per germline (reference sequence). The CDR3 runs 13 residues. In DNA form, the CDR3 reads TGCAGCTCCGGGACACCGAACACCGGGGAGCTGTTTTTT. Translating it yields CSSGTPNTGELFF.

This clonotype was counted between two and nine times. This chain uses TRBV5-1 with TRBJ2-7; weak D call: TRBD2 (6 bases). V dropped 3 bases and J dropped 6 bases, with 16 bases sitting between them. CDR1 and CDR2 (germline): SGHRS, YFSETQ. The CDR3 consists of 14 residues. The CDR3 DNA sequence: TGCGCCAGCAGCTATGTAGCGGACCCCGGCGAGCAGTACTTC. This sequence encodes CASSYVADPGEQYF.

The chain has TRBV7-9 and TRBJ2-7; 12 bases align to TRBD2. After removal of 1 base from V and 11 bases from J, the junction contained 6 bases not matched to a gene. The CDR3 contains 14 residues. Germline values: CDR1 SEHNR, CDR2 FQNEAQ (reference sequence). The CDR3 loop reads CASSLVVTSGGKYF. The CDR3 DNA is TGTGCCAGCAGCTTAGTCGTGACTAGCGGGGGCAAGTACTTC.